This passage covers 17 T cell receptor beta chains from one sample sequenced in a study of blood T cell repertoires in COVID-19. Assay: immunoSEQ multiplex PCR; the TCRdb copy retains only in-frame clones and omits some. This table holds fewer than 300,000 clones, over 75% found once. Sequencing used peripheral blood. The origin of the receptors is a woman in her forties or fifties with acute or convalescent COVID-19.

The rearrangement uses TRBV7-3 and TRBJ2-1; 10 bases fit TRBD2. CDR1 SGHTA and CDR2 FQGTGA come from the germline V gene. CDR3 length: 18 amino acids. Unmatched junction bases numbered 14, after V lost 5 bases and J lost 4 bases. In nucleotides, the CDR3 is TGTGCCAGCAGCCCCGGGCGGTTGGGGACTAGCGTATACAATGAGCAGTTCTTC. It encodes CASSPGRLGTSVYNEQFF.

The V and J genes are TRBV28 and TRBJ1-5; D gene unclear. V shed 3 bases and J shed 0 bases, with 12 bases lying between them. Germline values: CDR1 MDHEN, CDR2 SYDVKM. This CDR3 has 16 residues. CDR3 amino acids: CASSFGGSPSNQPQHF. The CDR3 coding sequence is TGTGCCAGCAGTTTTGGCGGGTCTCCTAGCAATCAGCCCCAGCATTTT.

The V gene is TRBV5-4, the J gene TRBJ1-4, with TRBD1 matching over 9 bases. Germline CDR1 SGHNT, CDR2 YYREEE (reference sequence). The CDR3 spans 15 residues. Trimming took 2 bases from V and 6 from J; bases not matched to a gene: 5. In nucleotides, the CDR3 is TGTGCCAGCAGCTTCGGGACAGGGAATGATGAAAAACTGTTTTTT. Its translation: CASSFGTGNDEKLFF.

The chain is built from TRBV28 and TRBJ2-6; 9 nucleotides align to TRBD1. The trim removed 6 bases at V and 0 bases at J, leaving 18 bases unmatched. CDR1 is MDHEN, CDR2 SYDVKM, per germline. The CDR3 is 21 amino acids. The CDR3: CASSSRDRAISGYSGANVLTF. In DNA, the CDR3 is TGTGCCAGCAGCTCACGGGACAGGGCAATTTCGGGATACTCTGGGGCCAACGTCCTGACTTTC.

The V gene is TRBV3-1 (or the pseudogene TRBV3-2), the J gene TRBJ2-7, with 8 bases fitting TRBD1. Germline V gene sequence: CDR1 LGHDT, CDR2 YNNKEL (reference sequence). The CDR3 loop spans 14 amino acids. The J segment lost 6 bases and the V segment lost 4 bases, leaving 8 bases of the junction unmatched. The CDR3 reads CASSRDGTGVEQYF. CDR3 in DNA: TGTGCCAGCAGCCGCGACGGGACAGGTGTCGAGCAGTACTTC.

In its sample, this clone was seen once. The chain uses TRBV5-1 and TRBJ1-3; D is possibly TRBD1 (5 bases). The germline V and J ends were trimmed by 4 bases and 1 base, with 6 bases remaining between them. Germline CDR1 and CDR2: SGHRS and YFSETQ. The CDR3 contains 13 residues. The CDR3 DNA follows: TGCGCCAGCAGCACAGGATCTGGAAACACCATATATTTT. Amino acids: CASSTGSGNTIYF. Based on the CDR3 plus reference TRBV5-1 and TRBJ1-3, the full variable domain is KAGVTQTPRYLIKTRGQQVTLSCSPISGHRSVSWYQQTPGQGLQFLFEYFSETQRNKGNFPGRFSGRQFSNSRSEMNVSTLELGDSALYLCASSTGSGNTIYFGEGSWLTVV.

The V and J genes are TRBV27 and TRBJ2-7, with TRBD1 identical over 11 bases. CDR1 is MNHEY, CDR2 SMNVEV, per germline (reference sequence). V shed 6 bases, J shed 2 bases, and the junction held 9 bases outside the gene matches. The CDR3 has 16 residues. CDR3 in DNA: TGTGCCAGCAGGCCACACCGGGACAGGGGGGCCTACGAGCAGTACTTC. This sequence encodes CASRPHRDRGAYEQYF.

The chain carries TRBV5-1 and TRBJ1-2; D not certain. Germline V gives CDR1 SGHRS, CDR2 YFSETQ. The CDR3 is 14 residues long. V was clipped by 1 base and J by 6 bases, with 13 bases between them. The CDR3 DNA reads as TGCGCCAGCAGCTTGTTGGTCCTCGGGGATGGCTACACCTTC. This sequence encodes CASSLLVLGDGYTF. The complete variable domain, with remaining parts taken from reference TRBV5-1 and TRBJ1-2, reads KAGVTQTPRYLIKTRGQQVTLSCSPISGHRSVSWYQQTPGQGLQFLFEYFSETQRNKGNFPGRFSGRQFSNSRSEMNVSTLELGDSALYLCASSLLVLGDGYTFGSGTRLTVV.

The rearrangement joins TRBV15 to TRBJ2-5; a possible D gene is TRBD1 (6 bases). This CDR3 has 15 residues. Germline V gene sequence: CDR1 LNHNV, CDR2 YYDKDF (reference sequence). V was trimmed by 4 bases and J by 7 bases, leaving 19 bases between them. The CDR3 region has the DNA TGTGCCACCAGCACTCAGACAGGAGTGCGAGTGACCCAGTACTTC. Translated: CATSTQTGVRVTQYF.

The V call is TRBV19, the J call TRBJ2-2; TRBD1 agrees at 9 bases. The CDR3 consists of 15 residues. V shed 9 bases and J 6 bases; nucleotides not matched to a gene: 11. Germline V CDR1 and CDR2: LNHDA, SQIVND (reference sequence). The CDR3 nucleotides are TGTGCCAGCACGGCCGGGACAGGGTTTCCCGGGGAGCTGTTTTTT. This encodes CASTAGTGFPGELFF. The variable domain in full, with the rest retrieved from reference TRBV19 and TRBJ2-2, is DGGITQSPKYLFRKEGQNVTLSCEQNLNHDAMYWYRQDPGQGLRLIYYSQIVNDFQKGDIAEGYSVSREKKESFPLTVTSAQKNPTAFYLCASTAGTGFPGELFFGEGSRLTVL.

The chain uses TRBV13 and TRBJ2-1, with 13 bases lining up with TRBD2. The V segment lost 3 bases and the J segment 8 bases; nucleotides outside the gene matches: 7. CDR1 and CDR2 (germline): PRHDT, FYEKMQ (reference sequence). The CDR3 spans 16 residues. The CDR3 DNA reads as TGTGCCAGCAGCTTGGCGGGACTAGCGGGATATTATGAGCAGTTCTTC. It encodes CASSLAGLAGYYEQFF.

The genes are TRBV24-1 and TRBJ2-2, with D tentatively TRBD2 (5 bases). Germline V gene lookup returns CDR1 KGHDR and CDR2 SFDVKD. This CDR3 has 17 residues. The V and J ends lost 4 bases and 3 bases respectively, with 17 bases between them. This CDR3 is CATSDPSGGLYTGELFF. The CDR3 coding sequence is TGTGCCACCAGTGACCCCTCCGGCGGGCTATACACCGGGGAGCTGTTTTTT.

The gene calls are TRBV7-8 and TRBJ1-3; no clear D. CDR1 SGHVS and CDR2 FQNEAQ come from the germline V gene. V lost 1 base to trimming and J lost 7 bases, with 8 bases between them. CDR3 length: 13 residues. This chain's CDR3 is CASSLGTLNTIYF. CDR3 bases: TGTGCCAGCAGCTTAGGGACTCTCAACACCATATATTTT.

The genes are TRBV20-1 and TRBJ2-3; perhaps TRBD2 as D (6 bases). Germline assignment: CDR1 DFQATT and CDR2 SNEGSKA (reference sequence). The CDR3 has 15 amino acids. V lost 3 bases and J lost 2, with 15 bases in between. CDR3 loop: CSASWAGPYTDTQYF. CDR3 sequence (DNA): TGCAGTGCTAGTTGGGCGGGACCCTACACAGATACGCAGTATTTT.

The rearrangement links TRBV19 to TRBJ1-3; no definite D call. V was pared by 6 bases and J by 5 bases, with 17 bases between. There are 15 residues in the CDR3. Germline V gives CDR1 LNHDA, CDR2 SQIVND (reference sequence). The CDR3: CASRPGIYLRNTIYF. The CDR3 DNA is TGTGCCAGTAGGCCCGGGATCTACCTGAGAAACACCATATATTTT.

The gene calls are TRBV3-1 (or the pseudogene TRBV3-2) and TRBJ2-6; a possible D gene is TRBD1 (6 bases). Trimming cost V 0 bases and J 0 bases, with 9 bases left between them. Germline V gives CDR1 LGHDT, CDR2 YNNKEL (reference sequence). CDR3 length: 17 amino acids. CDR3 coding DNA: TGTGCCAGCAGCCAAGAGGACAGAAGCTCTGGGGCCAACGTCCTGACTTTC. Its protein is CASSQEDRSSGANVLTF.

V and J are TRBV9 and TRBJ2-5, with 11 positions matching TRBD2. Per germline, CDR1 SGDLS and CDR2 YYNGEE. CDR3 size: 13 residues. In DNA form, the CDR3 reads TGTGCAAGTACTCCTAGCGGGGGGGAGACCCAGTACTTC. It encodes CASTPSGGETQYF.